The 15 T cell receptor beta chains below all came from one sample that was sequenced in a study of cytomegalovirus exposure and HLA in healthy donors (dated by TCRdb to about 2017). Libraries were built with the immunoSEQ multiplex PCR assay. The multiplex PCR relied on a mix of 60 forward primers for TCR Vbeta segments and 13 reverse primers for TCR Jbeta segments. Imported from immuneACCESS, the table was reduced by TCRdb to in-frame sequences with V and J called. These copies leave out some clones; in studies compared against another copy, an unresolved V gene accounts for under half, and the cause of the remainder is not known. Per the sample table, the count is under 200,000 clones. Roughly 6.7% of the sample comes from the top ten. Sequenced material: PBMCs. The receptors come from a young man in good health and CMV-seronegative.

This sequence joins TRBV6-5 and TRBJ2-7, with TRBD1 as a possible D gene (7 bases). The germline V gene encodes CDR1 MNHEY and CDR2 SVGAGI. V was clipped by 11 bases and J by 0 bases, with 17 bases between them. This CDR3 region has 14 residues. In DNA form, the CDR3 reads TGTGCCGCCACGACAGGGAGGACCTCCTACGAGCAGTACTTC. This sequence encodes CAATTGRTSYEQYF.

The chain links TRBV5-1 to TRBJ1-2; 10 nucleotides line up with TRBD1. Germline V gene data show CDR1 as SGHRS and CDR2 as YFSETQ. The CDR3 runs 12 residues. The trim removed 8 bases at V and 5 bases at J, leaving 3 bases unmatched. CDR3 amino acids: CASSGQGYGYTF. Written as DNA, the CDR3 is TGCGCCAGTTCGGGACAGGGGTATGGCTACACCTTC.

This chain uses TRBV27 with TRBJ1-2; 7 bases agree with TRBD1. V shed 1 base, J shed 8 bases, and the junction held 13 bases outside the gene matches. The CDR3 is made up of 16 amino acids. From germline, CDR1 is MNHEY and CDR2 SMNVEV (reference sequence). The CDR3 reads CASSLYAAGGLKGYTF. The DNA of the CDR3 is TGTGCCAGCAGTTTATACGCGGCAGGGGGGCTGAAAGGCTACACCTTC.

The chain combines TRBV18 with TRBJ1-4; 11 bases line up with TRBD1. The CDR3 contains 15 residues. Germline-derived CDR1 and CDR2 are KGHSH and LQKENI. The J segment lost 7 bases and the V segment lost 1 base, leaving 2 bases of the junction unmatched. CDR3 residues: CASSPRGQGAEKLFF. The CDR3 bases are TGTGCCAGCTCACCACGCGGACAGGGGGCTGAAAAACTGTTTTTT.

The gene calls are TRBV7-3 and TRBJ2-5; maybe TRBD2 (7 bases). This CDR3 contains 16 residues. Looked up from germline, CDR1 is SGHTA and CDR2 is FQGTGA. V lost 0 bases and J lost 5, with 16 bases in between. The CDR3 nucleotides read TGTGCCAGCAGCTTAACAGGGGGGGGGATTCCGGAGACCCAGTACTTC. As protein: CASSLTGGGIPETQYF. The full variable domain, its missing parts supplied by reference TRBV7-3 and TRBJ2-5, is GAGVSQTPSNKVTEKGKYVELRCDPISGHTALYWYRQSLGQGPEFLIYFQGTGAADDSGLPNDRFFAVRPEGSVSTLKIQRTERGDSAVYLCASSLTGGGIPETQYFGPGTRLLVL.

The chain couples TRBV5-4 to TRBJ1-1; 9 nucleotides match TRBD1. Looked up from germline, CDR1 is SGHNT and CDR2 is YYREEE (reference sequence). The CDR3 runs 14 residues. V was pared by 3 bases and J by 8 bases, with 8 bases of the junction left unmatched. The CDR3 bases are TGTGCCAGCAGCTCCGCGATCGGGACAGGGGAAGCTTTCTTT. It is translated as CASSSAIGTGEAFF.

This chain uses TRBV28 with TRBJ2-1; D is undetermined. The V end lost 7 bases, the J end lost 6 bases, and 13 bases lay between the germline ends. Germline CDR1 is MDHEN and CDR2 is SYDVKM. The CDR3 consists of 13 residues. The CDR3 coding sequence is TGTGCCAGCATTTACCCACTCGGCAATGAGCAGTTCTTC. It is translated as CASIYPLGNEQFF.

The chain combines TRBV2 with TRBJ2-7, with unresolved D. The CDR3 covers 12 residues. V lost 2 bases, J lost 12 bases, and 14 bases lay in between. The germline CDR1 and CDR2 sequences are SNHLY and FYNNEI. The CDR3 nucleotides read TGTGCCAGCAGTGAATCCGAAACCCCGAGGTACTTC. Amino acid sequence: CASSESETPRYF.

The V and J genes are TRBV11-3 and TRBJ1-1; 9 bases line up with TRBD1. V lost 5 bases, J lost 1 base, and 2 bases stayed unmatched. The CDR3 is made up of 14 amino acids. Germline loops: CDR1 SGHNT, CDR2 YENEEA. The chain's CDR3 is CASSVGQGNTEAFF. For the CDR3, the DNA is TGTGCCAGCAGCGTGGGACAGGGGAACACTGAAGCTTTCTTT.

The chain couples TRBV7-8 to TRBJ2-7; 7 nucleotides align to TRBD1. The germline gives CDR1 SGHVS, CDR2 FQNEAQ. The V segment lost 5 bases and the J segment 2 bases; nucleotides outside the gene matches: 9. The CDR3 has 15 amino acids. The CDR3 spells CASSVRRDSPYEQYF. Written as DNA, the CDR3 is TGTGCCAGCAGCGTAAGACGGGACAGTCCCTACGAGCAGTACTTC.

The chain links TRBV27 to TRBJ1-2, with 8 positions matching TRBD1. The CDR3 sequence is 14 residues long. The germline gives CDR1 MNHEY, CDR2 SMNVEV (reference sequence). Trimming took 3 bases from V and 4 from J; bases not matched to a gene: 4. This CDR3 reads CASSLQGAGYGYTF. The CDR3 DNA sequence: TGTGCCAGCAGTTTGCAGGGGGCAGGCTATGGCTACACCTTC.

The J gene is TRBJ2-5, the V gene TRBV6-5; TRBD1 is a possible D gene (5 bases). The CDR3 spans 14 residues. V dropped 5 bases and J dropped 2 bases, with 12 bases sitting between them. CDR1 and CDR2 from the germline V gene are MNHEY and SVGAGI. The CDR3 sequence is CASSPQTDQETQYF. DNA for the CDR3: TGTGCCAGCAGTCCGCAGACAGATCAAGAGACCCAGTACTTC.

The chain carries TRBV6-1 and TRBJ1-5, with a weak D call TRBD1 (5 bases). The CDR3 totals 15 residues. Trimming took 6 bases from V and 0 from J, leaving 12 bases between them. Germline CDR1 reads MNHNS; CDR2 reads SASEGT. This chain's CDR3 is CASSTTQASNQPQHF. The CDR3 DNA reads TGTGCCAGCAGCACGACACAGGCTAGCAATCAGCCCCAGCATTTT.

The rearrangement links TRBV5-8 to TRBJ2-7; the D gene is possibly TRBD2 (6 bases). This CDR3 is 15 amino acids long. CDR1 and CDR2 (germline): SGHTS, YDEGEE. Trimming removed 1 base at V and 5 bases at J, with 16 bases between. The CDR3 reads CASSLFGSGADEQYF. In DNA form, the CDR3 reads TGTGCCAGCAGCTTGTTTGGTAGCGGCGCGGACGAGCAGTACTTC.

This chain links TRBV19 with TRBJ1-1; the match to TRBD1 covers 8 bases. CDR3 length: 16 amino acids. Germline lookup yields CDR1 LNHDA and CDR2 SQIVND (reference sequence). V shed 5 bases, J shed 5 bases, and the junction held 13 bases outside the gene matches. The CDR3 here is CASSSQGAQGETEAFF. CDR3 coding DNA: TGTGCCAGTAGTTCGCAGGGGGCGCAGGGTGAAACTGAAGCTTTCTTT.